This T cell receptor (beta chain) originates from a study of regulatory T cells in long-lasting Graves disease. The time point denotes: newly diagnosed GD, antithyroid drugs for less than 3 months. From RNA extracted from PBMCs, the TCR library was made. Relying on iRepertoire HTBI primers and Arm-PCR of CDR3 regions, the team built TCR beta libraries. TCRdb independently ran MiXCR on the multiplex PCR reads; one entry per CDR3 protein. The data show 400,000 to 650,000 distinct CDR3 sequences, 15% to 20% seen once. This CDR3 has 15 amino acids. V was clipped by 5 bases and J by 3 bases; unmatched bases: 5. Germline V lookup: CDR1 LNHDA, CDR2 SQIVND (reference sequence). This same sample was also part of a study on T cells in Graves' hyperthyroidism and ophthalmopathy. That source notes: The diagnoses drew upon clinical symptoms, serum thyroxine and TRAb, thyroid ultrasound and orbital computed tomography.

This TCR was sampled from a woman aged 35 to 60 with Graves disease. The rearrangement uses TRBV19 and TRBJ1-3; 9 bases agree with TRBD1. The sequencing here drew on peripheral blood mononuclear cells (PBMCs), taken at new diagnosis, from a patient treated with antithyroid drugs. CDR3 protein: CASSPRTGVGNTIYF. The CDR3 DNA is TGTGCCAGTAGTCCGCGGACAGGGGTTGGAAACACCATATATTTT.